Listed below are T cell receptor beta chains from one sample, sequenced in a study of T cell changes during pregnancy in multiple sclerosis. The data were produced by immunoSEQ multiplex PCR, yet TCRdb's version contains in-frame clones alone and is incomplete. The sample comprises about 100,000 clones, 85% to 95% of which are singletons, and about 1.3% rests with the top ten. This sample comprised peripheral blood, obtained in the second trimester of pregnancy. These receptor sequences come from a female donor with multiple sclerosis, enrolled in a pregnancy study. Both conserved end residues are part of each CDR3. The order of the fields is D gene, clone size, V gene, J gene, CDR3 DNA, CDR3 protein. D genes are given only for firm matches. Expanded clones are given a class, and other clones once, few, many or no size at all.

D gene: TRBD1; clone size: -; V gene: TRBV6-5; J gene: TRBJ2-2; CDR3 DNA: TGTGCCAGCAGCCTCAAGGGGACAGGGCACGGGGAGCTGTTTTTT; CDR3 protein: CASSLKGTGHGELFF
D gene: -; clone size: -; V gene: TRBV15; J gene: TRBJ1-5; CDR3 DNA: TGTGCCACCAGCCCAGATCGCCGTTGGCCCCAGCATTTT; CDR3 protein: CATSPDRRWPQHF
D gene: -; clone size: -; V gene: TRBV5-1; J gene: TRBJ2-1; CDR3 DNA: TGCGCCAGCAGCATAGACCCTAGGAAAAACAATGAGCAGTTCTTC; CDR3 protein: CASSIDPRKNNEQFF
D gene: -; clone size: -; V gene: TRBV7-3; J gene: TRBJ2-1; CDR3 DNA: TGTGCCAGCAGCTCTCCCCCCGGACAGTCTCCTACCTACAATGAGCAGTTCTTC; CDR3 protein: CASSSPPGQSPTYNEQFF
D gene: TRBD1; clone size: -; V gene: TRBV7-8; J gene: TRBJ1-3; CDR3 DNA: TGTGCCAGCAGTCACTCCAGCCCAGGGGGCTCTGGAAACACCATATATTTT; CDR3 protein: CASSHSSPGGSGNTIYF
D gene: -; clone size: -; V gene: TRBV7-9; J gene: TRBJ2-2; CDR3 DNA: TGTGCCAGCAGCTTTCCCCAGAACACCGGGGAGCTGTTTTTT; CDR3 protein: CASSFPQNTGELFF
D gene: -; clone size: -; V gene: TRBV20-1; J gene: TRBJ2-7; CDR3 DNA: TGCAGTGCTAGGGCCCGGGACAACATCAACTTC; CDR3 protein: CSARARDNINF
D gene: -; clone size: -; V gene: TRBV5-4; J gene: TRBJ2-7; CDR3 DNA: TGTGCCAGCAGCCCCCGCCCAGGGGCCTACGAGCAGTACTTC; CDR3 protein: CASSPRPGAYEQYF
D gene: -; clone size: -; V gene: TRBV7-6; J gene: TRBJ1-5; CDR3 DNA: TGTGCCAGCAGCTTAGTGGCCGGGAGGAATCAGCCCCAGCATTTT; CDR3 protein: CASSLVAGRNQPQHF
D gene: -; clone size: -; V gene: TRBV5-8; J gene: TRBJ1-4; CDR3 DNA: TGTGCCAGCAGCTGGGGCGGCTCGACCGGCAAACTGTTTTTT; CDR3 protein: CASSWGGSTGKLFF
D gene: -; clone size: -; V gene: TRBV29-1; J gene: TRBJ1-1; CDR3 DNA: TGCAGCGCCTGTGTGGGGGGGGACACTGAAGCTTTCTTT; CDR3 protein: CSACVGGDTEAFF
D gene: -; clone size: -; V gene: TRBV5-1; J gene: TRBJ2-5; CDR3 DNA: TGCGCCAGCACCAGGGGCAAGGCCCAGTACTTC; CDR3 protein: CASTRGKAQYF
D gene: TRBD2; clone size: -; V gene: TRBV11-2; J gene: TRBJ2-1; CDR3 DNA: TGTGCCAGCAGCCGGGGTAGCGGGGCCTTCTACAATGAGCAGTTCTTC; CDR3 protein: CASSRGSGAFYNEQFF
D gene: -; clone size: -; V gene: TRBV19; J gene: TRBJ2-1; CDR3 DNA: TGTGCCAGTAGTTCTGGGAGGCTGGAGTTCTTC; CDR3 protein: CASSSGRLEFF
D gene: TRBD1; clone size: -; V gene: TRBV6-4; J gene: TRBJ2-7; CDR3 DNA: TGTGCCAGCACGGACAGGGCCGAGCAGTACTTC; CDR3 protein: CASTDRAEQYF
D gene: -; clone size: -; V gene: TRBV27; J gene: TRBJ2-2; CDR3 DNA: TGTGCCAGCCACCGGGGGGCGACCGGGGAGCTGTTTTTT; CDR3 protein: CASHRGATGELFF
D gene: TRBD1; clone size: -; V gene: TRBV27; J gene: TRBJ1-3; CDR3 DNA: TGTGCCAGCACTACAGGGGCCGGAAACACCATATATTTT; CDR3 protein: CASTTGAGNTIYF
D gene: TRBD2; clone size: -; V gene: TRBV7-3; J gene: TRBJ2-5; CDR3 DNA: TGTGCCAGCAGCCCAGGGAGGGTTGGAGAGACCCAGTACTTC; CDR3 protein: CASSPGRVGETQYF
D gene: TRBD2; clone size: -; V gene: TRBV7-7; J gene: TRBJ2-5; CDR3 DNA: TGTGCCAGCAGCTCCCGACTAGCGGGAGTGGGTGAGACCCAGTACTTC; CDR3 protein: CASSSRLAGVGETQYF
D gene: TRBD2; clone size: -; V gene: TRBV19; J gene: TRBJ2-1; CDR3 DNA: TGTGCCAGTAGCGCTCAGGGAGGGTATGAGCAGTTCTTC; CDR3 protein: CASSAQGGYEQFF
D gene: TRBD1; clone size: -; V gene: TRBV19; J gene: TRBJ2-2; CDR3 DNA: TGTGCCAGTAAAGTCTCGACAGGGGATACCGGGGAGCTGTTTTTT; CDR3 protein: CASKVSTGDTGELFF
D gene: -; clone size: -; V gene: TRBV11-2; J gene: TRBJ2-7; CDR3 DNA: TGTGCCAGCAGCTTAGGGCACTACGAGCAGTACTTC; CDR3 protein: CASSLGHYEQYF
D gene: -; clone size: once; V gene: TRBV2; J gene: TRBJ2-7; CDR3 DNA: TGTGCCAGCAGTGAACGACAGTCGGCTCCCTACGAGCAGTACTTC; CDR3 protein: CASSERQSAPYEQYF
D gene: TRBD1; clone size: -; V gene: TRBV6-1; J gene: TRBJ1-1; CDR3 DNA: TGTGCCAGCAGTGGGGGGGTAGGACAGGGGGACACTGAAGCTTTCTTT; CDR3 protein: CASSGGVGQGDTEAFF
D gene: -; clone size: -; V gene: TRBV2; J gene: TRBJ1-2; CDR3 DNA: TGTGCCAGCCTCCGACAGTCGACTAACTATGGCTACACCTTC; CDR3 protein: CASLRQSTNYGYTF
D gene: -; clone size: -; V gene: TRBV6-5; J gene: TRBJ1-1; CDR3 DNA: TGTGCCAGCACGCGGGGGGGATCCTCGAACACTGAAGCTTTCTTT; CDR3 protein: CASTRGGSSNTEAFF
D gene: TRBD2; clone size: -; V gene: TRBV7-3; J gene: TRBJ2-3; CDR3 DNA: TGTGCCAGCAGCTTAAGTCTAGCGGGGGGGCCAGATACGCAGTATTTT; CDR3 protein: CASSLSLAGGPDTQYF
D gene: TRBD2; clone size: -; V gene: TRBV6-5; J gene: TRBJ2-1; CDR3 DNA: TGTGCCAGCAGTTACCGCGGGACTAGCGGACACAATGAGCAGTTCTTC; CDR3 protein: CASSYRGTSGHNEQFF
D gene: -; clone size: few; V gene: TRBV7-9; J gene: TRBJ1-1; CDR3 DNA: TGTGCCAGCAGCTTGCAGGGGGAAGCTTTCTTT; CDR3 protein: CASSLQGEAFF
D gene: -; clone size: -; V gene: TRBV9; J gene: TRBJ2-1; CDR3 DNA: TGTGCCAGCAGCGTAGCTGGTAGGGGAGGGGGTGAGCAGTTCTTC; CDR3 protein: CASSVAGRGGGEQFF
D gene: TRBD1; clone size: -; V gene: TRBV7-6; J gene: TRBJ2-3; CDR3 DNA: TGTGCCAGCAGCACATACCTCAGGGGGTGGTCAGATACGCAGTATTTT; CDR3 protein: CASSTYLRGWSDTQYF
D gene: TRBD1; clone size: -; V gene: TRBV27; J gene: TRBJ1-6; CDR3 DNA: TGTGCCAGCATGGGGGAGCGAACAGGGGATTCACCCCTCCACTTT; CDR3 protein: CASMGERTGDSPLHF
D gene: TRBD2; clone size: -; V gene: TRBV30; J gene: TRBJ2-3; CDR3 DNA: TGTGCCTGGGCGGGAGTTGGGGGGTCCACAGATACGCAGTATTTT; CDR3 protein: CAWAGVGGSTDTQYF
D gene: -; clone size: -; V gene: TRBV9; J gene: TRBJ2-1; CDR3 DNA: TGTGCCAGCAGCGTAGACATACACAATGAGCAGTTCTTC; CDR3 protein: CASSVDIHNEQFF
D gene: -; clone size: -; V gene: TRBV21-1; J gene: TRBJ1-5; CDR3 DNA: TGTGCCAGCAGCGCCTCCCCGGACAGGGGGAAACTTGATAGCAATCAGCCCCAGCATTTT; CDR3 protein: CASSASPDRGKLDSNQPQHF
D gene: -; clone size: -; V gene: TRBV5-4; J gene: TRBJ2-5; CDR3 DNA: TGTGCCAGCAGCCTCAAAAGCGGCTTCCAAGAGACCCAGTACTTC; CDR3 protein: CASSLKSGFQETQYF
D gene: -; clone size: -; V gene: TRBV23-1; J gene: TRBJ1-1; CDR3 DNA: TGCGCCAGCAGTCAATCAAGGTCGGGGTTGGACACTGAAGCTTTCTTT; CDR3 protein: CASSQSRSGLDTEAFF
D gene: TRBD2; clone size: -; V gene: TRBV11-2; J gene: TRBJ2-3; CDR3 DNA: TGTGCCAGCAGCTTAGGGTGGCGGGGGGGCCCAACTACAGATACGCAGTATTTT; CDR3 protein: CASSLGWRGGPTTDTQYF
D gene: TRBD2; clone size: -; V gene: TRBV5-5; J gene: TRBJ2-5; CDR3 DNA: TGTGCCAGCAGCCGGGGACTAGCGGGAGTCGGAGAGACCCAGTACTTC; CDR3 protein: CASSRGLAGVGETQYF
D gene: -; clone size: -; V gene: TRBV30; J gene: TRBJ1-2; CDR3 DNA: TGTGCCTGGAGTCGGCGCAGGGGCCAAGCTAACTATGGCTACACCTTC; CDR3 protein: CAWSRRRGQANYGYTF
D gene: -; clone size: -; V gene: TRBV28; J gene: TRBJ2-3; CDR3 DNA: TGTGCCAGCAGTAAAAAGACAGGCGTCACAGATACGCAGTATTTT; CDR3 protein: CASSKKTGVTDTQYF
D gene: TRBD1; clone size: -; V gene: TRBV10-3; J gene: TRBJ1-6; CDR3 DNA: TGTGCCATCAGTGAGGGGGACAGTTTGAATTCACCCCTCCACTTT; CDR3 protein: CAISEGDSLNSPLHF
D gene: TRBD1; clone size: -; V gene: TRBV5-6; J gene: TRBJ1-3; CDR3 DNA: TGTGCCAGCAGCTTAGAGGGACAGGGAAGTGGAAACACCATATATTTT; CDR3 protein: CASSLEGQGSGNTIYF
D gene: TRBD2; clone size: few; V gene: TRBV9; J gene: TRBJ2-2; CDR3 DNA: TGTGCCAGCAGCCTCTGGACTAGCGGGACTAACACCGGGGAGCTGTTTTTT; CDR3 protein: CASSLWTSGTNTGELFF
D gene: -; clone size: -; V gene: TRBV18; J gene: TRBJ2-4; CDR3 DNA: TGTGCCAGCTCACCACTTTCTAGGGGGATGTCTACGAAAGAAAACATTCAGTACTTC; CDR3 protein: CASSPLSRGMSTKENIQYF
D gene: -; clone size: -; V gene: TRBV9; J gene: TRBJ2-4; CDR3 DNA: TGTGCCAGCAGCGAACAGGGTGGGTCCGGTAACATTCAGTACTTC; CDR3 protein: CASSEQGGSGNIQYF
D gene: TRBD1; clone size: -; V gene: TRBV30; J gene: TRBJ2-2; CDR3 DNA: TGTGCCTGGACCGGGACAGATACCGGGGAGCTGTTTTTT; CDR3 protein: CAWTGTDTGELFF
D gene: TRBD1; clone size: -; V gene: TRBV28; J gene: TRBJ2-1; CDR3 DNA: TGTGCCAGCAGTTCTTCCTGGACAGGGAATTTTAATGAGCAGTTCTTC; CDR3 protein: CASSSSWTGNFNEQFF
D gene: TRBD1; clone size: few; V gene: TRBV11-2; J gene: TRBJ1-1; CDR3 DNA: TGTGCCAGCAGCTTGCGACAGGGGAACACTGAAGCTTTCTTT; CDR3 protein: CASSLRQGNTEAFF
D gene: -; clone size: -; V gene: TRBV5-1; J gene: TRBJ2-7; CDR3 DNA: TGCGCCAGCAGCTATCGAGGGAGCTCCTACGAGCAGTACTTC; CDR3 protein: CASSYRGSSYEQYF
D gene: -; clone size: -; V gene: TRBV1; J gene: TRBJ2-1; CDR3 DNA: TGCACCAGCGCGACCAGTCCTTCGGGAGTGGAGCAGTTCTTC; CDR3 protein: CTSATSPSGVEQFF
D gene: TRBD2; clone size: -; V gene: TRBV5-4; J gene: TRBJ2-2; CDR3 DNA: TGTGCCAGCAGTCCAGGACTAGCGGGAGGAACCGGGGAGCTGTTTTTT; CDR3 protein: CASSPGLAGGTGELFF
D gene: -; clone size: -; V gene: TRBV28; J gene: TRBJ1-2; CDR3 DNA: TGTGCCAGCAGTTTATGGGCAGAAAACTATGGCTACACCTTC; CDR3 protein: CASSLWAENYGYTF
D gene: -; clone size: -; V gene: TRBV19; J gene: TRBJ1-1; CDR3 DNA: TGTGCCAGTAGTCTACGACAGGTGTCACAAGCTTTCTTT; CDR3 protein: CASSLRQVSQAFF
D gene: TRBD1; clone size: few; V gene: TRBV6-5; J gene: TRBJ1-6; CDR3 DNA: TGTGCCAGCAGTTCTCCGGGACAGGGCACTAATTCACCCCTCCACTTT; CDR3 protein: CASSSPGQGTNSPLHF